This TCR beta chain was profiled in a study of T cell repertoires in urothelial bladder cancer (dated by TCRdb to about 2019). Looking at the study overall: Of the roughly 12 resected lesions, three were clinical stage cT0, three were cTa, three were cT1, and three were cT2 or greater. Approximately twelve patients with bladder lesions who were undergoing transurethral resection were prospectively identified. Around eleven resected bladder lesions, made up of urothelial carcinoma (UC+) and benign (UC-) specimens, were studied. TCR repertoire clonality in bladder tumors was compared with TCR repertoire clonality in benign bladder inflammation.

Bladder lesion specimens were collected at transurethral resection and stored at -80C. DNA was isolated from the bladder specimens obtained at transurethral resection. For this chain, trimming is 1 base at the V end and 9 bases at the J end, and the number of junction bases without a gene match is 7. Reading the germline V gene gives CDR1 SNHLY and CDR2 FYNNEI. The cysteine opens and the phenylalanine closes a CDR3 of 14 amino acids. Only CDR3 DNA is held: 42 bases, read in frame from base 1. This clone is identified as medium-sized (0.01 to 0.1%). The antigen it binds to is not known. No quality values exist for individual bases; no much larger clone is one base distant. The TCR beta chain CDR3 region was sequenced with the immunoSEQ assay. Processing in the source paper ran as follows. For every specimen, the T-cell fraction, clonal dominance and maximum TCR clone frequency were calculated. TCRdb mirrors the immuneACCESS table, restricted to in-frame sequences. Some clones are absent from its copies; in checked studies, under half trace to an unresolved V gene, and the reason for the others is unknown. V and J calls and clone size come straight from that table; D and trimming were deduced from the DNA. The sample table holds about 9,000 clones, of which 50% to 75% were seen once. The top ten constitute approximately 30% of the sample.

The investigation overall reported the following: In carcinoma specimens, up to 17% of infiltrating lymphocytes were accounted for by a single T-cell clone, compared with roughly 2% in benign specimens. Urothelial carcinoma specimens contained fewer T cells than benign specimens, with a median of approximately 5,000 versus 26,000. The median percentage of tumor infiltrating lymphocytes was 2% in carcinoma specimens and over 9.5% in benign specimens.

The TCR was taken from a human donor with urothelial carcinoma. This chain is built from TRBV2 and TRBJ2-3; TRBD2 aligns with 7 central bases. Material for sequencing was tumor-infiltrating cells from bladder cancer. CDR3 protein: CASSEERGLITQYF. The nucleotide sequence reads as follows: TGTGCCAGCAGTGAAGAGCGGGGCCTTATCACGCAGTATTTT.